These 30 T cell receptor beta chains originate from one sample sequenced in a study of T cells in Graves' hyperthyroidism and ophthalmopathy. RNA transcripts served as the template for amplifying TCR beta CDR3 regions. The HTBI primer set was used in a first-round RT-PCR of the TCR CDR3. MiXCR, run by TCRdb on the multiplex PCR reads, gives a single entry per CDR3 protein. The repertoire holds around 290,000 distinct CDR3 sequences, with roughly 13% as singletons. Sequencing used blood. Source of these receptors: a woman aged 40 to 50 with Graves' hyperthyroidism.

This clonotype was picked up many times. The chain carries TRBV12-3 or TRBV12-4 and TRBJ1-1; no clear D gene. The CDR3 loop spans 11 amino acids. Trimming stripped 3 bases from V and 3 bases from J, with 2 bases between. CDR3 DNA sequence: TGTGCCAGCAGTTTGTACACTGAAGCTTTCTTT. This encodes CASSLYTEAFF.

This clonotype was found many times. The rearrangement uses TRBV20-1 and TRBJ2-3, with a tentative D call TRBD1 (6 bases). This CDR3 has 16 residues. Germline loops: CDR1 DFQATT, CDR2 SNEGSKA (reference sequence). Trimming pared 6 bases from V and 0 bases from J, leaving 19 bases between. The CDR3 reads CSANPRGRGSTDTQYF. In nucleotides, the CDR3 is TGCAGTGCGAACCCCCGAGGCAGGGGTAGCACAGATACGCAGTATTTT.

The V and J genes are TRBV19 and TRBJ1-6, with 7 bases aligning to TRBD1. V lost 6 bases, J lost 7 bases, and 9 bases stayed unmatched. Germline CDR1 and CDR2: LNHDA and SQIVND (reference sequence). The CDR3 consists of 15 residues. The CDR3 reads CASRNRTGINSPLHF. The CDR3 DNA follows: TGTGCCAGTAGAAACCGGACAGGCATAAATTCACCCCTCCACTTT.

This clonotype was counted once. At one end, the junction sequence differs from germline, possibly due to a read error. The chain joins TRBV5-1 to TRBJ2-7; D remains unclear. CDR1 and CDR2 from the germline V gene are SGHRS and YFSETQ. This CDR3 has 13 amino acids. The chain's CDR3 is CASSLIGSGEQYF. CDR3 sequence (DNA): TGTGCCAGCAGCTTGATAGGGTCGGGTGAGCAGTACTTC.

This clonotype was counted at least ten times. The chain combines TRBV24-1 with TRBJ1-2; D unresolved. Between the trimmed V and J ends, which lost 4 bases and 2 bases, there was a span of 7 bases. Per the germline V gene, CDR1 is KGHDR and CDR2 is SFDVKD. The CDR3 covers 13 residues. The CDR3 protein is CATSETGNYGYTF. CDR3 nucleotides: TGTGCCACCAGTGAAACTGGGAACTATGGCTACACCTTC.

Many counts were recorded for this clonotype. V and J are TRBV2 and TRBJ1-5, with 9 bases aligning to TRBD1. Germline assignment: CDR1 SNHLY and CDR2 FYNNEI. CDR3 size: 15 residues. V lost 9 bases, J lost 0 bases, and 6 bases stayed unmatched. This CDR3 reads CASGTGTYSNQPQHF. Here the CDR3 DNA reads TGTGCCAGTGGGACAGGGACGTATAGCAATCAGCCCCAGCATTTT.

This clonotype has ten or more counts. Here the CDR3 DNA reads TGTGCCAGCAGCTCACAGGCTGAAGCTTTCTTT. Protein sequence: CASSSQAEAFF. The rearrangement links TRBV3-1 to TRBJ1-1, with D tentatively TRBD1 (5 bases). V was pared by 5 bases and J by 6 bases, with 7 bases between. The CDR3 runs 11 residues. Germline CDR1 LGHDT, CDR2 YNNKEL (reference sequence).

This clonotype occurred many times. This sequence joins TRBV7-9 and TRBJ1-2; D is unclear. The germline V gene encodes CDR1 SEHNR and CDR2 FQNEAQ (reference sequence). The CDR3 loop spans 15 amino acids. V lost 2 bases and J 4 bases, leaving 14 bases between the germline ends. CDR3 DNA sequence: TGTGCCAGCAGCTTATCCGGGGTAGCTCTCTATGGCTACACCTTC. Amino acids: CASSLSGVALYGYTF.

This clonotype has at least ten counts. This chain connects TRBV29-1 to TRBJ1-1; D is uncertain. The CDR3 consists of 11 residues. V lost 4 bases to trimming and J lost 1 base, with 4 bases between them. Per germline, CDR1 SQVTM and CDR2 ANQGSEA. CDR3 sequence reads: CSVVGNTEAFF. CDR3 nucleotides: TGCAGCGTTGTGGGGAACACTGAAGCTTTCTTT.

The gene calls are TRBV24-1 and TRBJ2-2, with TRBD1 as a possible D gene (6 bases). Germline V lookup: CDR1 KGHDR, CDR2 SFDVKD. V was trimmed by 4 bases and J by 0 bases, leaving 14 bases between them. The CDR3 is 17 amino acids. The chain's CDR3 is CATSDLDRSPNTGELFF. The CDR3 DNA is TGTGCCACCAGTGACCTCGACAGGTCCCCGAACACCGGGGAGCTGTTTTTT.

This clonotype was seen at least ten times. The rearrangement joins TRBV2 to TRBJ2-3; possibly TRBD1 for D (6 bases). This CDR3 spans 17 amino acids. The germline gives CDR1 SNHLY, CDR2 FYNNEI. Trimming took off 5 bases at V and 2 bases at J, with 20 bases between the two ends. The CDR3 nucleotides are TGTGCCAGCAGTCCCTCGGAAGGGGGTGTCTTCACAGATACGCAGTATTTT. This translates into CASSPSEGGVFTDTQYF.

This clonotype was counted many times. V is TRBV29-1 and J is TRBJ1-1, with a possible D match to TRBD1 (6 bases). CDR3 length: 14 amino acids. V dropped 5 bases and J dropped 1 base, with 14 bases sitting between them. The germline V gene encodes CDR1 SQVTM and CDR2 ANQGSEA. CDR3 in amino acids: CSVLDRTSNTEAFF. Here the CDR3 DNA reads TGCAGCGTTCTCGACAGGACTTCGAACACTGAAGCTTTCTTT. Full variable domain (missing parts from reference TRBV29-1 and TRBJ1-1): SAVISQKPSRDICQRGTSLTIQCQVDSQVTMMFWYRQQPGQSLTLIATANQGSEATYESGFVIDKFPISRPNLTFSTLTVSNMSPEDSSIYLCSVLDRTSNTEAFFGQGTRLTVV.

The CDR3 reads CASSPPTRTDTQYF. The CDR3 nucleotides are TGTGCCAGCAGCCCACCGACACGCACAGATACGCAGTATTTT. This sequence joins TRBV3-1 and TRBJ2-3, with D hard to call. Trimming took 4 bases from V and 1 from J, leaving 9 bases between them. Looked up from germline, CDR1 is LGHDT and CDR2 is YNNKEL (reference sequence). The length of the CDR3 is 14 residues.

This clonotype was detected a few times. The genes are TRBV9 and TRBJ1-6; D is unclear. V was cut by 0 bases and J by 9 bases, with 4 bases left in between. The length of the CDR3 is 12 residues. Germline V gene lookup returns CDR1 SGDLS and CDR2 YYNGEE. The CDR3: CASSVDGSPLHF. The CDR3 DNA sequence: TGTGCCAGCAGCGTAGATGGTTCACCCCTCCACTTT.

This clonotype has a count of ten or more. The rearrangement links TRBV12-3 or TRBV12-4 to TRBJ2-3; weak D call: TRBD2 (6 bases). Between the trimmed V and J ends, which lost 8 bases and 6 bases, there was a span of 15 bases. This CDR3 comprises 13 residues. CDR3 in DNA: TGTGCCAGCCTCCGTTCTGGGGGGGATACGCAGTATTTT. This sequence encodes CASLRSGGDTQYF.

In this sample, this clonotype turned up many times. V is TRBV12-3 or TRBV12-4 and J is TRBJ2-7; D not certain. V lost 5 bases to trimming and J lost 2 bases, with 16 bases between them. The CDR3 is made up of 15 amino acids. This CDR3 reads CASSGSTLSAYEQYF. The CDR3 nucleotides read TGTGCCAGCAGTGGGTCAACATTGTCGGCCTACGAGCAGTACTTC.

This clonotype was seen only a few times. The V call is TRBV7-9, the J call TRBJ2-3, with D hard to call. CDR1 is SEHNR, CDR2 FQNEAQ, per germline (reference sequence). The CDR3 runs 14 residues. V was cut by 4 bases and J by 0 bases, with 8 bases left in between. In nucleotides, the CDR3 is TGTGCCAGCAGCTCAACGGTGAGCACAGATACGCAGTATTTT. This codes for CASSSTVSTDTQYF.

At least ten counts were recorded for this clonotype. The V gene is TRBV6-6, the J gene TRBJ2-1; no firm D call. Germline values: CDR1 MNHNY, CDR2 SVGAGI (reference sequence). V was pared by 0 bases and J by 0 bases, with 12 bases between. The CDR3 runs 17 residues. The CDR3 DNA reads as TGTGCCAGCAGTTACTCGCAAGGGTCCAGCTCCTACAATGAGCAGTTCTTC. Its translation is CASSYSQGSSSYNEQFF.

This clonotype was detected ten times or more. The J gene is TRBJ1-6, the V gene TRBV11-2; 10 bases fit TRBD1. CDR1 is SGHAT, CDR2 FQNNGV, per germline. The V segment lost 5 bases and the J segment 10 bases; nucleotides outside the gene matches: 8. CDR3 length: 15 residues. In DNA form, the CDR3 reads TGTGCCAGCAGCCACCGACAGGGGGCGCGGTCACCCCTCCACTTT. Translating gives CASSHRQGARSPLHF.

The sample holds many counts of this clonotype. V usage is TRBV9 and J usage is TRBJ1-1, with D maybe TRBD1 (6 bases). With 1 base removed from V and 1 base from J, the gap between germline ends came to 23 bases. Germline V gene data show CDR1 as SGDLS and CDR2 as YYNGEE. This CDR3 contains 19 residues. The CDR3, as DNA: TGTGCCAGCAGCGTAAAAGCGGACAGTTTAGTTCTTCCGAACACTGAAGCTTTCTTT. Translated, it gives CASSVKADSLVLPNTEAFF.

On this clonotype itself: One base away lies a much larger clone, so this may be a sequencing read error. The chain is built from TRBV20-1 and TRBJ2-1, with TRBD2 matching over 13 bases. V shed 8 bases, J shed 5 bases, and the junction held 9 bases outside the gene matches. The CDR3 extends over 15 amino acids. Germline lookup yields CDR1 DFQATT and CDR2 SNEGSKA (reference sequence). Written as DNA, the CDR3 is TGCAGTACCCTGGGACTAGCGGGGACCAACAATGAGCAGTTCTTC. Encoded protein: CSTLGLAGTNNEQFF.

In its sample, this clonotype was seen many times. The chain joins TRBV15 to TRBJ1-6, with D maybe TRBD1 (5 bases). The CDR3 is made up of 13 amino acids. Trimming removed 2 bases at V and 10 bases at J, with 9 bases between. Germline V gene data show CDR1 as LNHNV and CDR2 as YYDKDF (reference sequence). The CDR3 here is CATSRNTGSPLHF. The CDR3, as DNA: TGTGCCACCAGCAGAAATACAGGCTCACCCCTCCACTTT.

In this sample, this clonotype turned up many times. V and J are TRBV6-1 and TRBJ1-2; tentative D call: TRBD1 (6 bases). Trimming removed 7 bases at V and 4 bases at J, with 10 bases between. CDR1 is MNHNS, CDR2 SASEGT, per germline. The CDR3 spans 12 residues. CDR3 nucleotide sequence: TGTGCCAGCACCGGGACAACCTATGGCTACACCTTC. Translating gives CASTGTTYGYTF.

This clonotype appeared many times. The V gene is TRBV7-3, the J gene TRBJ2-3; 7 positions match TRBD2. Germline V lookup: CDR1 SGHTA, CDR2 FQGTGA. The CDR3 consists of 15 residues. V lost 5 bases to trimming and J lost 5 bases; unmatched junction nucleotides: 10. The CDR3 bases are TGTGCCAGCAGCACCCGGACGGGAGGAGAAGATACGCAGTATTTT. Amino acids: CASSTRTGGEDTQYF.

This clonotype was found many times. The chain combines TRBV2 with TRBJ2-1; 10 bases are a match to TRBD2. The germline V gene has CDR1 SNHLY and CDR2 FYNNEI. V gave up 4 bases and J gave up 8 bases; unmatched junction bases: 8. The CDR3 length is 15 residues. The CDR3 loop is CASSGGVAGGHEQFF. CDR3 bases: TGTGCCAGCAGTGGAGGGGTAGCGGGAGGCCATGAGCAGTTCTTC.

This clonotype was recorded a few times. CDR3 loop: CASSLGFGGVGGSDTQYF. Written as DNA, the CDR3 is TGTGCCAGCAGCTTAGGATTTGGAGGGGTTGGGGGATCGGATACGCAGTATTTT. The chain uses TRBV7-9 and TRBJ2-3; D is possibly TRBD2 (6 bases). This CDR3 has 18 residues. V was shortened by 1 base and J by 6 bases, with 23 bases between the two germline ends. CDR1 is SEHNR, CDR2 FQNEAQ, per germline (reference sequence). Full variable domain (missing parts from reference TRBV7-9 and TRBJ2-3): DTGVSQNPRHKITKRGQNVTFRCDPISEHNRLYWYRQTLGQGPEFLTYFQNEAQLEKSRLLSDRFSAERPKGSFSTLEIQRTEQGDSAMYLCASSLGFGGVGGSDTQYFGPGTRLTVL.

Notes on this clonotype: The CDR3 does not close with the conserved phenylalanine or tryptophan, likely indicating a read error. The chain couples TRBV7-9 to TRBJ2-7; TRBD1 matches at 9 bases. Germline CDR1 SEHNR, CDR2 FQNEAQ (reference sequence). CDR3 length equals 15 residues. V lost 4 bases and J lost 2; bases outside the gene matches: 6. The CDR3 DNA is TGTGCCAGCAGCTCAGGACAGGGGTACCCCTACGAGCAGTACTTG. Its translation is CASSSGQGYPYEQYL.

This clonotype has at least ten counts. The chain employs TRBV27 and TRBJ1-5; D gene unclear. Trimming removed 0 bases from V and 1 base from J, with 19 bases in between. CDR1 is MNHEY, CDR2 SMNVEV, per germline (reference sequence). The CDR3 covers 19 residues. The CDR3 reads CASSLSPVGLRGSNQPQHF. The CDR3 nucleotides are TGTGCCAGCAGTTTATCGCCAGTGGGGTTAAGAGGAAGCAATCAGCCCCAGCATTTT.

Ten or more counts support this clonotype. The CDR3 protein is CASSLGRATDTQYF. For the CDR3, the DNA is TGTGCCAGCAGCTTGGGGAGGGCGACAGATACGCAGTATTTT. The chain uses TRBV11-2 and TRBJ2-3, with TRBD2 matching over 7 bases. CDR3 length equals 14 residues. From germline, CDR1 is SGHAT and CDR2 FQNNGV. The V and J ends lost 3 bases and 3 bases, in that order; junction bases with no gene match: 3.

The chain carries TRBV20-1 and TRBJ2-5; tentatively, D is TRBD2 (6 bases). V lost 7 bases and J lost 5, with 20 bases in between. CDR3 size: 14 residues. Germline lookup yields CDR1 DFQATT and CDR2 SNEGSKA (reference sequence). The CDR3 bases are TGCAGTGTGAACCGGGCCGGGGCGGGGGAGACCCAGTACTTC. It translates to CSVNRAGAGETQYF.